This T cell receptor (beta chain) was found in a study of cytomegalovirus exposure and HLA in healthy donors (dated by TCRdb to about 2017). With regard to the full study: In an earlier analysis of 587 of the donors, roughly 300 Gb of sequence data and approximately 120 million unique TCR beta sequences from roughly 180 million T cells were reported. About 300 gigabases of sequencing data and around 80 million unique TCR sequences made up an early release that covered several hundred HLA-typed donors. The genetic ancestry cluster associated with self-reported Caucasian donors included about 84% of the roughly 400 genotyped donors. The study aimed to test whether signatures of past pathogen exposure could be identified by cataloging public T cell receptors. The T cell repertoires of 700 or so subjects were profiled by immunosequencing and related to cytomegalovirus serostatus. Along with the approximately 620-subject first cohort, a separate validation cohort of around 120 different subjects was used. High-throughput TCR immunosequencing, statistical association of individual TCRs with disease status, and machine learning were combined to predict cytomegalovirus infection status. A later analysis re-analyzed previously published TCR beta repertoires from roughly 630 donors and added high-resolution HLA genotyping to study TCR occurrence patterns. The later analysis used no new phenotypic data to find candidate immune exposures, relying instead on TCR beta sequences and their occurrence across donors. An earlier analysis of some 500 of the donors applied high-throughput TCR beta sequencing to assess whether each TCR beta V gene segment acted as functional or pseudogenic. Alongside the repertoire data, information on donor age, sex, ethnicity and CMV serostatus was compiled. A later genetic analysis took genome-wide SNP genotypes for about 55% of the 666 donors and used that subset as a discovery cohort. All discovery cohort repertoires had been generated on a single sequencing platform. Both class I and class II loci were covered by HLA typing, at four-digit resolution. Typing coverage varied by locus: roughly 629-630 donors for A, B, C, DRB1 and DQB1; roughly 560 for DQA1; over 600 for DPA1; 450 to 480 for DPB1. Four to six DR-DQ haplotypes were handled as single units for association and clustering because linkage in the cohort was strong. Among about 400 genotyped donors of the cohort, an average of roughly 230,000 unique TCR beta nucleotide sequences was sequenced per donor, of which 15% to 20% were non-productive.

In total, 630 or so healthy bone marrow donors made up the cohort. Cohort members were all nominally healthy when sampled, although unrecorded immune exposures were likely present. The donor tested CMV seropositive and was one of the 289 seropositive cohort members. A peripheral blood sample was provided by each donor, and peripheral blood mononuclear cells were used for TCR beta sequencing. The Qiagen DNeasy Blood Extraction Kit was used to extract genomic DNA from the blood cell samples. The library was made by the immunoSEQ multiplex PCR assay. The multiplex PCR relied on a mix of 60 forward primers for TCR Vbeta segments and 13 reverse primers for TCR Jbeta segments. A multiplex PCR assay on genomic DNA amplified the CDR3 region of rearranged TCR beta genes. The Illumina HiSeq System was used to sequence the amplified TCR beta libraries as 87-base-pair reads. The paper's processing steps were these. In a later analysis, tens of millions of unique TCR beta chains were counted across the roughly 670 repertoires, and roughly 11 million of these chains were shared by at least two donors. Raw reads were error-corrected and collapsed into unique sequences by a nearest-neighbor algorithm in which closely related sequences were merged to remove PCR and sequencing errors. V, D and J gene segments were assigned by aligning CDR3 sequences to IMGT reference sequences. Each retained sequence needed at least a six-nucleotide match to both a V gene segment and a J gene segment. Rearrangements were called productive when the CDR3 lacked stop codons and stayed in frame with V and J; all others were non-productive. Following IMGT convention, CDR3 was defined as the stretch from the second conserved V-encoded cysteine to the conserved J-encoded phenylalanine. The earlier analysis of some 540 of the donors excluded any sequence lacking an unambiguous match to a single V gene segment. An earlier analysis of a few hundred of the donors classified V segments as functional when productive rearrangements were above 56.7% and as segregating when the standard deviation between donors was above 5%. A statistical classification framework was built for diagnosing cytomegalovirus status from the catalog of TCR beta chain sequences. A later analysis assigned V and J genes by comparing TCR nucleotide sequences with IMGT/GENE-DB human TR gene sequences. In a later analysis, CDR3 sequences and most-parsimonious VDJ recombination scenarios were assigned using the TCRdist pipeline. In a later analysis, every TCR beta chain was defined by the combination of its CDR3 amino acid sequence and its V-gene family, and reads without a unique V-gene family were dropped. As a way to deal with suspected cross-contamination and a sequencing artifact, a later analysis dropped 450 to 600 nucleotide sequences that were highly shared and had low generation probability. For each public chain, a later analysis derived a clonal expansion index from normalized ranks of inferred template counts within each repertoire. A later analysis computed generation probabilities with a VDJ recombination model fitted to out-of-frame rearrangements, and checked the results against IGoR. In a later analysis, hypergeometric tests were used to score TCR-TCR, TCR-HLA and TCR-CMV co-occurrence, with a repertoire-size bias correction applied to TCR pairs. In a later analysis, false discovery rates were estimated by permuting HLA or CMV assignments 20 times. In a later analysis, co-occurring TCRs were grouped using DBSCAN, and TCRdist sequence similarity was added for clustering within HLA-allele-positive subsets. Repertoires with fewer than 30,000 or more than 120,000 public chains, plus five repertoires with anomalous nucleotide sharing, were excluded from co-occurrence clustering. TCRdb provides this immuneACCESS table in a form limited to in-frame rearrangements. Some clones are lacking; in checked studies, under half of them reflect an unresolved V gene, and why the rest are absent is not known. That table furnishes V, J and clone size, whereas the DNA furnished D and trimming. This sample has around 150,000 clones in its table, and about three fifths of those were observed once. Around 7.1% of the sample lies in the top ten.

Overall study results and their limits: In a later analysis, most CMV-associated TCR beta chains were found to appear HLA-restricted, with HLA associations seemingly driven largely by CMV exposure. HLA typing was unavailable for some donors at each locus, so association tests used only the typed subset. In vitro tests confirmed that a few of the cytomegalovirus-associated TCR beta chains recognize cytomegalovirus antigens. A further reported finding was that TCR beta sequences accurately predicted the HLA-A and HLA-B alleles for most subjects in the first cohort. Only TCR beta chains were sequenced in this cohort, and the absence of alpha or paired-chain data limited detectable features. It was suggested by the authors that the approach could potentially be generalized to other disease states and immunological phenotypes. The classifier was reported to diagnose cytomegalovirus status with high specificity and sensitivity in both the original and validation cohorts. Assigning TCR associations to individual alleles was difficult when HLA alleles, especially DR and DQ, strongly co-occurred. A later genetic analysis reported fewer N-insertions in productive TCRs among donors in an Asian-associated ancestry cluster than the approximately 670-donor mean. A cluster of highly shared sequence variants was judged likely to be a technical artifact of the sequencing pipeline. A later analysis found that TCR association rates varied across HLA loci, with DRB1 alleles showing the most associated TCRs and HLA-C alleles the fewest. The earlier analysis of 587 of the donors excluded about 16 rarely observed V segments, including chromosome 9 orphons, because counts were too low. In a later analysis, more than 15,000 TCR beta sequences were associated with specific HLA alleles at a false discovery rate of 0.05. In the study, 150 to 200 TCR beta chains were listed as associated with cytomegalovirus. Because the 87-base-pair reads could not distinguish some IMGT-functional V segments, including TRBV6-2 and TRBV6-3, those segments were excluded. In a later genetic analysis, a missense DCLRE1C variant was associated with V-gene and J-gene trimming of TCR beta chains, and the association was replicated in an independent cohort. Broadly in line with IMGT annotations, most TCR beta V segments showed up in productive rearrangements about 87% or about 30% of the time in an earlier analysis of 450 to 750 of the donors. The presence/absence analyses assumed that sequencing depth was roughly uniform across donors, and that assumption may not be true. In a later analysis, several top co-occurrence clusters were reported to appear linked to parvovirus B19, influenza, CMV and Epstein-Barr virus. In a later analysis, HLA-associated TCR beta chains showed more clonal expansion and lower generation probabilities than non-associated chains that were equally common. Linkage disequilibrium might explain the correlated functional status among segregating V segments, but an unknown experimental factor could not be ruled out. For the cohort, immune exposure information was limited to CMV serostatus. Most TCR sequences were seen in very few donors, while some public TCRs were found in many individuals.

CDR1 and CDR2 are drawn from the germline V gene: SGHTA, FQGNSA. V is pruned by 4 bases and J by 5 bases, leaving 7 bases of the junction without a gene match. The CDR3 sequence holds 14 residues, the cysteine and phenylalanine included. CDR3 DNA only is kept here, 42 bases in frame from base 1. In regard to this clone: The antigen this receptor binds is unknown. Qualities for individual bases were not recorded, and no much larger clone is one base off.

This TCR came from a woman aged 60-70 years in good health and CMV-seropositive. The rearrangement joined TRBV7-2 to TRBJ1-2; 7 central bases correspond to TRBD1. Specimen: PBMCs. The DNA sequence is TGTGCCAGCAGCTACGTGACAGGGCCGTATGGCTACACCTTC. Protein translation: CASSYVTGPYGYTF.